This T cell receptor (beta chain) stems from a study of radiation and T cells in renal cell carcinoma. This table comes from immunoSEQ multiplex PCR, and its TCRdb copy is limited to in-frame clones, with some not included. This table has about 130,000 clones, roughly 80% appearing once. General study results and limits: Without pretreatment biopsies, baseline tumor clonotype presence was undetermined.

The time point here: baseline pretreatment blood. Treatment reported: 15 Gy SBRT to primary tumor, nephrectomy 4 weeks later. Blood was sampled at baseline, 2 weeks and 4 weeks after SBRT. With regard to this clone: Its matching antigen is unknown.

Germline CDR1 LNHNV, CDR2 YYDKDF (reference sequence). Trimming shortened V by 0 bases and J by 5 bases, and 14 bases separated the two germline ends. CDR3 length equals 15 residues. V and J are TRBV15 and TRBJ2-7; no reliable D call. The TCR originated in an older woman with renal cell carcinoma. The source was blood, collected from a patient whose treatment included radiotherapy and nephrectomy. For the CDR3, the DNA is TGTGCCACCAGCAGAGATCGGGCGGCCCGGGACGAGCAGTACTTC. This gives the protein CATSRDRAARDEQYF. Drawing the rest from reference TRBV15 and TRBJ2-7, the complete variable domain is DAMVIQNPRYQVTQFGKPVTLSCSQTLNHNVMYWYQQKSSQAPKLLFHYYDKDFNNEADTPDNFQSRRPNTSFCFLDIRSPGLGDTAMYLCATSRDRAARDEQYFGPGTRLTVT.